Detailed here is one TCR beta chain. No antigen is known for it. Method: immunoSEQ multiplex PCR; TCRdb's copy keeps in-frame clones and lacks some. The table records approximately 60,000 clones, 90% to 95% of them present only once. The sample belongs to a study of cytomegalovirus exposure and HLA in healthy donors. The wider study: The same platform was used for the 110 or so validation repertoires as for the 650 to 800 first-cohort repertoires, as reported in a later analysis.

Findings and caveats of the study: In the roughly 120 validation repertoires, approximately 93% of cluster scores exceeded 0, per a later analysis. Reportedly, diagnosis of cytomegalovirus status by the classifier showed high specificity and sensitivity.

V was shortened by 0 bases and J by 4 bases, with 7 bases between the two germline ends. The CDR3 has 14 amino acids. Germline CDR1 is MNHNS and CDR2 is SASEGT. This chain connects TRBV6-1 to TRBJ1-5; no reliable D call. Sequencing used PBMCs. The receptor's source is a woman between 18 and 29 years old in good health and CMV-seronegative. CDR3 DNA: TGTGCCAGCAGTGAAGCGGTCCTAAATCAGCCCCAGCATTTT. Protein: CASSEAVLNQPQHF.